This TCR beta chain was obtained from a study of blood T cells in healthy people across ages. Points from the study as a whole: Since the PBMCs were unsorted, naive and antigen-experienced cells could not be conclusively compared. Total diversity from one million sequenced T cells was likely underestimated.

Total RNA, at least 5 micrograms per sample, came from PBMCs. A J-beta primer mix and a sample-barcoded 5' primer were used in a second PCR of about 7 to 12 cycles. TCRdb reprocessed the 5' RACE reads with MiXCR, giving one entry per CDR3 protein. Here the sample spans about 800,000 distinct CDR3 sequences, around a quarter being singletons. For this clonotype: Its antigen is not known.

This sample also belongs to another study, concerning T cells of mothers and their children.

This TCR was sampled from a boy younger than 18 in good health. The sequencing sample was made of blood.

CDR3 DNA: TGCAGTGCTAGGACAAGGCCCTCCCTATACAATGAGCAGTTCTTC. Translating gives CSARTRPSLYNEQFF. V is TRBV20-1 and J is TRBJ2-1, with no clear D. The CDR3 contains 15 residues. The V gene lost 3 bases and the J gene lost 4 bases, with 16 bases spanning the gap. Germline V CDR1 and CDR2: DFQATT, SNEGSKA (reference sequence).